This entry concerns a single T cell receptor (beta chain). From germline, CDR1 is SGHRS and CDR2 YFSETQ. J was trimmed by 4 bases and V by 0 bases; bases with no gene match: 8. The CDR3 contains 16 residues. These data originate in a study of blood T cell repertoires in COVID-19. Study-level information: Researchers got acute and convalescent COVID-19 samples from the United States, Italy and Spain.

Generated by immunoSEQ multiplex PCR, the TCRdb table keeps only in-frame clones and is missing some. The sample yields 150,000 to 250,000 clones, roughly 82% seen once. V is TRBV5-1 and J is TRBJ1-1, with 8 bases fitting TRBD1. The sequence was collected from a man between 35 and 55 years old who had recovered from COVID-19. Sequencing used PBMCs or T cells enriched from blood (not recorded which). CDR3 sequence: CASSLETGERGTEAFF. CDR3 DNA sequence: TGCGCCAGCAGCTTGGAGACAGGGGAAAGAGGCACTGAAGCTTTCTTT.